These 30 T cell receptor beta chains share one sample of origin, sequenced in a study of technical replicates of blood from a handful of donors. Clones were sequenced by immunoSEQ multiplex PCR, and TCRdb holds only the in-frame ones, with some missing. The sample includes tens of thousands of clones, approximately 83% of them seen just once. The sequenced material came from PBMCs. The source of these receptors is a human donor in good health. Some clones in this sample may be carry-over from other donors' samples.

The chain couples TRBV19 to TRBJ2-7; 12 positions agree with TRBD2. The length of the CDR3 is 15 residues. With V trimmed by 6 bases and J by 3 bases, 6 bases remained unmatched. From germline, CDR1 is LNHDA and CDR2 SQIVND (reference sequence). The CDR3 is CASRRTSGAFYEQYF. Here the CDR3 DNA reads TGTGCCAGTAGAAGGACTAGCGGGGCTTTCTACGAGCAGTACTTC.

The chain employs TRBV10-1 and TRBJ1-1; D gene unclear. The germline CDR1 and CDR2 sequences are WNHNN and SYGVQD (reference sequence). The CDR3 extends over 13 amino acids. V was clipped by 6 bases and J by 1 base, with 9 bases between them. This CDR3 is CASRVDTNTEAFF. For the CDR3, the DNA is TGCGCCAGCAGAGTTGACACGAACACTGAAGCTTTCTTT.

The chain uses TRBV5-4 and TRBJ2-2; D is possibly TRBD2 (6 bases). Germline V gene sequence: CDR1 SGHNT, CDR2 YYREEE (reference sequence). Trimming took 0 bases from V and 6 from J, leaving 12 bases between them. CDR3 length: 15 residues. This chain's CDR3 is CASSLAGGIAGELFF. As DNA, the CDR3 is TGTGCCAGCAGCTTGGCTGGGGGGATCGCCGGGGAGCTGTTTTTT.

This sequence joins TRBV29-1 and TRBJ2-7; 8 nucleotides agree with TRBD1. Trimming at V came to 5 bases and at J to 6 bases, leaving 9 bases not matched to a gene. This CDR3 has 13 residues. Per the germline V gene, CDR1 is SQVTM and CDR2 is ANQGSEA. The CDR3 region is CSVRYQGAPEQYF. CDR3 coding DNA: TGCAGCGTTCGGTATCAGGGGGCGCCCGAGCAGTACTTC.

The DNA of the CDR3 is TGTGCCAGCAGCCAAGATTGGGTACAGGCTAACTATGGCTACACCTTC. It is translated as CASSQDWVQANYGYTF. V gene TRBV14 combines with J gene TRBJ1-2; D possibly corresponds to TRBD1 (5 bases). V lost 0 bases to trimming and J lost 0 bases, with 11 bases between them. The CDR3 is 16 amino acids. Germline V CDR1 and CDR2: SGHDN, FVKESK.

The chain's CDR3 is CASSPTGASNQPQHF. The CDR3 nucleotides read TGCGCCAGCAGCCCGACAGGGGCCTCCAATCAGCCCCAGCATTTT. V gene TRBV5-1 combines with J gene TRBJ1-5; 8 bases fit TRBD1. Trimming at V came to 4 bases and at J to 3 bases, leaving 6 bases not matched to a gene. The CDR3 is 15 residues long. Germline CDR1 and CDR2: SGHRS and YFSETQ.

The CDR3 sequence is CASSSRTSGRLDNEQFF. In DNA, the CDR3 is TGCGCCAGCAGCTCTAGGACTAGCGGGAGGCTCGACAATGAGCAGTTCTTC. V usage is TRBV5-1 and J usage is TRBJ2-1, with TRBD2 matching 14 bases. The length of the CDR3 is 17 residues. Trimming at V came to 3 bases and at J to 5 bases, leaving 7 bases not matched to a gene. Per the germline V gene, CDR1 is SGHRS and CDR2 is YFSETQ.

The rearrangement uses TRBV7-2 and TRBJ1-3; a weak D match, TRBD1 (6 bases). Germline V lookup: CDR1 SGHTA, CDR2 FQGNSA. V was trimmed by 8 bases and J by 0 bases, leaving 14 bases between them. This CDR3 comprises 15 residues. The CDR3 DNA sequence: TGTGCCAGCCTCCGAACAGGGTCCTCTGGAAACACCATATATTTT. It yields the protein CASLRTGSSGNTIYF.

CDR3 loop: CASSRPRDTFSYEQYF. As DNA, the CDR3 is TGCGCCAGCAGCCGGCCCCGGGACACTTTTTCCTACGAGCAGTACTTC. V is TRBV4-1 and J is TRBJ2-7, with D maybe TRBD1 (6 bases). Germline V gene lookup returns CDR1 MGHRA and CDR2 YSYEKL. This CDR3 contains 16 residues. The V end was cut by 4 bases, the J end by 1 base, with 17 bases between.

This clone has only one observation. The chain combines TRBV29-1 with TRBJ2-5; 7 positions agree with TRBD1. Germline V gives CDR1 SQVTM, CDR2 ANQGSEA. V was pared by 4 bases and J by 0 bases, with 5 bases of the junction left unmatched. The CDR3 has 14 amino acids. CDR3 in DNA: TGCAGCGTTGCACAGGGGACCGACCAAGAGACCCAGTACTTC. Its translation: CSVAQGTDQETQYF.

The CDR3 region is CASSLSGGVETQYF. The CDR3 DNA sequence: TGTGCCAGCAGCTTATCAGGGGGAGTCGAGACCCAGTACTTC. This chain uses TRBV7-3 with TRBJ2-5, with 7 bases identical to TRBD1. Losses at the gene ends were 2 bases for V and 5 bases for J; bases not matched to a gene: 5. The CDR3 length is 14 residues. Germline CDR1 reads SGHTA; CDR2 reads FQGTGA.

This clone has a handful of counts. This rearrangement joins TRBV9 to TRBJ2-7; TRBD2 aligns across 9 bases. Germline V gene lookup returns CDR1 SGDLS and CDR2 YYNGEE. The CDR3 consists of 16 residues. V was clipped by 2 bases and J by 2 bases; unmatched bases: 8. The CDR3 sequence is CASSVQAAGGPYEQYF. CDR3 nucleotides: TGTGCCAGCAGCGTTCAAGCAGCGGGAGGACCCTACGAGCAGTACTTC.

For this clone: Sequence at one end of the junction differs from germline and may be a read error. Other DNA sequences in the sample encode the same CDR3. This CDR3 reads CASSQTSGRAEGGELFF. The CDR3 DNA follows: TGTGCCAGTAGCCAAACTAGCGGGAGGGCCGAGGGCGGGGAGCTGTTTTTT. The genes are TRBV4-2 and TRBJ2-2, with TRBD2 matching over 13 bases. Per the germline V gene, CDR1 is LGHNA and CDR2 is YNFKEQ. The CDR3 is made up of 17 amino acids.

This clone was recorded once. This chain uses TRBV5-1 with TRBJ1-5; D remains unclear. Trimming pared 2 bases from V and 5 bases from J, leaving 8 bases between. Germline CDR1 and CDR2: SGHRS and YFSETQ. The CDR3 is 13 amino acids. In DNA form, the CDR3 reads TGCGCCAGCAGCTTTGCGGGCGATCAGCCCCAGCATTTT. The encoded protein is CASSFAGDQPQHF.

CDR3 in amino acids: CASTTDRGNTIYF. The CDR3 DNA follows: TGTGCCAGCACCACAGACAGGGGAAACACCATATATTTT. The J gene is TRBJ1-3, the V gene TRBV11-2; D possibly corresponds to TRBD1 (6 bases). The V and J ends lost 7 bases and 4 bases respectively, with 11 bases between them. CDR1 and CDR2 (germline): SGHAT, FQNNGV. The CDR3 is made up of 13 amino acids.

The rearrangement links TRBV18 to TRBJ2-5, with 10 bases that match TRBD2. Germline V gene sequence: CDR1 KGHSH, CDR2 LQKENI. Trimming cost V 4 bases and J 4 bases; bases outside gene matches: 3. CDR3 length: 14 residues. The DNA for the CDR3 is TGTGCCAGCTCACTAGCGGGAGGACGAGAGACCCAGTACTTC. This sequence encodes CASSLAGGRETQYF.

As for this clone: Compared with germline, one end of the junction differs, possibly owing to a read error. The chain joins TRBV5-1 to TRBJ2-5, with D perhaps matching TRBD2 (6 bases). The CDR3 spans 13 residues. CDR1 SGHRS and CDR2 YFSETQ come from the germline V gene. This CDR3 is CASSGGGQEAQYF. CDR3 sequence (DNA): TGCGCCAGCAGTGGGGGAGGACAAGAGGCCCAGTACTTC.

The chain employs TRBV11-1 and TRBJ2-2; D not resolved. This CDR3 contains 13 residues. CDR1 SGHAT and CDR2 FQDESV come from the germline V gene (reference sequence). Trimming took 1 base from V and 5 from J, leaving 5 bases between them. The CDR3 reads CASSLGATGELFF. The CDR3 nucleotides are TGTGCCAGCAGCTTAGGGGCAACCGGGGAGCTGTTTTTT.

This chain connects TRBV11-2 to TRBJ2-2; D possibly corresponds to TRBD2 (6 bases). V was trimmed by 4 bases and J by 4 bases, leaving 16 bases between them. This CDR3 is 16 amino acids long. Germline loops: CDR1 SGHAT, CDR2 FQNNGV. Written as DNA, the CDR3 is TGTGCCAGCAGCTCCTATGGGAGGCGCGCCACCGGGGAGCTGTTTTTT. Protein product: CASSSYGRRATGELFF.

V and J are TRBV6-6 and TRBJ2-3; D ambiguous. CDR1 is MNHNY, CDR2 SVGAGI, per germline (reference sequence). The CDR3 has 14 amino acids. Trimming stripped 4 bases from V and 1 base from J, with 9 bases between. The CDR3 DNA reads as TGTGCCAGCAGTTTGGGCCTCGGCACAGATACGCAGTATTTT. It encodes CASSLGLGTDTQYF.

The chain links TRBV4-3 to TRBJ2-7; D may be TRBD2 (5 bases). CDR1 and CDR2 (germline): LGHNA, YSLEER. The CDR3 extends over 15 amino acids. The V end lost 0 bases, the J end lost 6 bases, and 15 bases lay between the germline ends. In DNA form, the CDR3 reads TGCGCCAGCAGCCAAGAAGGGAGCCCAACCGCCGAGCAGTACTTC. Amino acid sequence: CASSQEGSPTAEQYF.

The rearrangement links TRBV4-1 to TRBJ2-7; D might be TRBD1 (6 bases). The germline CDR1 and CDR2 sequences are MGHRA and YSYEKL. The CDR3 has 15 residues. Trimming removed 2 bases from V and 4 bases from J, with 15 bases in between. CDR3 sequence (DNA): TGCGCCAGCAGCCAACTTTCCCAAAGGGGGTACGAGCAGTACTTC. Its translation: CASSQLSQRGYEQYF.

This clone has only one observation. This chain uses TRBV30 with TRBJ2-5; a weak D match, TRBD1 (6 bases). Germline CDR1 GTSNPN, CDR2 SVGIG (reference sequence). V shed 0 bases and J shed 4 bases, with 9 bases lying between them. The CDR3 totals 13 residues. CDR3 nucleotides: TGTGCCTGGAGTGTCCAGGGGCCAGAGACCCAGTACTTC. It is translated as CAWSVQGPETQYF.

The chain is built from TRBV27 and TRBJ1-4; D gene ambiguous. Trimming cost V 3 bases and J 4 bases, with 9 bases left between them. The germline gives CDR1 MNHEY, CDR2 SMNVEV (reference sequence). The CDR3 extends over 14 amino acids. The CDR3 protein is CASSLRRSNEKLFF. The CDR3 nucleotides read TGTGCCAGCAGTTTGCGACGGAGTAATGAAAAACTGTTTTTT.

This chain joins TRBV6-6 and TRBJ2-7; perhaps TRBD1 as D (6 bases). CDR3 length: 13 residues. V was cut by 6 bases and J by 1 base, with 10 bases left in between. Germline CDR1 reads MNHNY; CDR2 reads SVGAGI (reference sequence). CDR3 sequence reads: CASRTGQSYEQYF. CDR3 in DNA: TGTGCCAGCAGAACCGGACAGTCCTACGAGCAGTACTTC.

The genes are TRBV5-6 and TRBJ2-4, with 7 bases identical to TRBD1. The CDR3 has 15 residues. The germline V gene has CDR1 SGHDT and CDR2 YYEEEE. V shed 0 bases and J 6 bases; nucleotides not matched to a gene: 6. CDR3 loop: CASSLDRNRGNIQYF. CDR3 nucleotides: TGTGCCAGCAGCTTGGATAGGAACAGGGGAAACATTCAGTACTTC. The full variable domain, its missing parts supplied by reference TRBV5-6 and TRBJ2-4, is DAGVTQSPTHLIKTRGQQVTLRCSPKSGHDTVSWYQQALGQGPQFIFQYYEEEERQRGNFPDRFSGHQFPNYSSELNVNALLLGDSALYLCASSLDRNRGNIQYFGAGTRLSVL.

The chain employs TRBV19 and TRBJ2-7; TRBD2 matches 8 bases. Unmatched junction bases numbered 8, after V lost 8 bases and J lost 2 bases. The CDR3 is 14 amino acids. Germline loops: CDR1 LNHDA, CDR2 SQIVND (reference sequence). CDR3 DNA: TGTGCCAGTGCAAGCGGGAGCGAGGCCTACGAGCAGTACTTC. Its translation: CASASGSEAYEQYF.

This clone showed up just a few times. The CDR3 loop reads CASSLSYGGANTEAFF. The CDR3 DNA reads TGTGCCAGCAGCTTAAGTTACGGAGGAGCCAACACTGAAGCTTTCTTT. The chain combines TRBV13 with TRBJ1-1, with D uncertain. The CDR3 loop spans 16 amino acids. Germline CDR1 and CDR2: PRHDT and FYEKMQ (reference sequence). V lost 2 bases to trimming and J lost 2 bases, with 15 bases between them.

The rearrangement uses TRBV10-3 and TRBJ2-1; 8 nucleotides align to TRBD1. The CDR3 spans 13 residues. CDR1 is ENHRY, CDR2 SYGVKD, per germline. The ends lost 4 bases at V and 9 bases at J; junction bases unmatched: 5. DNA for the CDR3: TGTGCCATCAGTGTACAGGGGGACAGTGAGCAGTTCTTC. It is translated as CAISVQGDSEQFF.

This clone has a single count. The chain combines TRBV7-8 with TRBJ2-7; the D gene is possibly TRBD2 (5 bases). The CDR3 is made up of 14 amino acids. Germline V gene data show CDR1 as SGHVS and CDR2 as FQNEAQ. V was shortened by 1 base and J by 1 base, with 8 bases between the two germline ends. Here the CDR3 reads CASSLGTGSYEQYF. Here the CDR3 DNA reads TGTGCCAGCAGCTTAGGGACGGGGTCCTACGAGCAGTACTTC.